Following are 17 T cell receptor beta chains from one sample sequenced in a study of blood T cell repertoires in COVID-19. Profiling relied on immunoSEQ multiplex PCR, and the TCRdb table lists in-frame clones only, not all of them. Of around 200,000 clones listed, approximately 81% are singletons. What was sequenced was peripheral blood. These receptor sequences come from an elderly woman with acute or convalescent COVID-19.

V gene TRBV9 combines with J gene TRBJ2-2, with TRBD2 identical over 9 bases. CDR1 SGDLS and CDR2 YYNGEE come from the germline V gene. V lost 0 bases to trimming and J lost 3 bases; unmatched junction nucleotides: 0. There are 15 residues in the CDR3. DNA for the CDR3: TGTGCCAGCAGCGTAGGCGGGAGGGACACCGGGGAGCTGTTTTTT. Protein sequence: CASSVGGRDTGELFF.

Only a few counts were recorded for this clone. The chain employs TRBV7-2 and TRBJ2-2, with TRBD1 matching over 8 bases. This CDR3 is 13 amino acids long. Germline-derived CDR1 and CDR2 are SGHTA and FQGNSA. The trim removed 5 bases at V and 7 bases at J, leaving 3 bases unmatched. The CDR3 sequence: CASSGQGFGELFF. In DNA form, the CDR3 reads TGTGCCAGCAGCGGACAGGGATTCGGGGAGCTGTTTTTT.

The CDR3 protein is CAWTVRGRETQYF. The CDR3 DNA is TGTGCCTGGACTGTCAGGGGTCGGGAGACCCAGTACTTC. The gene calls are TRBV30 and TRBJ2-5, with D perhaps TRBD1 (6 bases). This CDR3 spans 13 amino acids. V was clipped by 4 bases and J by 5 bases, with 14 bases between them. The germline V gene has CDR1 GTSNPN and CDR2 SVGIG (reference sequence).

The V and J genes are TRBV5-1 and TRBJ2-3; D perhaps matches TRBD2 (6 bases). The germline gives CDR1 SGHRS, CDR2 YFSETQ. The CDR3 runs 15 residues. V lost 2 bases and J lost 4, with 14 bases in between. The CDR3 loop is CASSFGGVGSDTQYF. DNA for the CDR3: TGCGCCAGCAGCTTCGGAGGGGTTGGGTCAGATACGCAGTATTTT.

This rearrangement joins TRBV29-1 to TRBJ1-1; D is perhaps TRBD1 (5 bases). V lost 3 bases to trimming and J lost 4 bases, with 12 bases between them. Germline V gene data show CDR1 as SQVTM and CDR2 as ANQGSEA. CDR3 length: 13 residues. The CDR3 is CSVDVGLGTEAFF. DNA for the CDR3: TGCAGCGTTGACGTGGGGCTGGGCACTGAAGCTTTCTTT.

CDR3 nucleotides: TGTGCCAGCAGCCAATCGGACAGGGGGCTGGGCACTGAAGCTTTCTTT. As protein: CASSQSDRGLGTEAFF. The V and J genes are TRBV3-1 (or the pseudogene TRBV3-2) and TRBJ1-1, with 11 bases fitting TRBD1. V dropped 2 bases and J dropped 4; count of bases not matched to a gene: 6. There are 16 residues in the CDR3. CDR1 LGHDT and CDR2 YNNKEL come from the germline V gene (reference sequence).

The chain is built from TRBV29-1 and TRBJ1-1; 7 nucleotides align to TRBD1. The CDR3 has 13 residues. Germline CDR1 and CDR2: SQVTM and ANQGSEA. V was clipped by 1 base and J by 1 base; unmatched bases: 0. In DNA, the CDR3 is TGCAGCGTTGAAGGGACAGGGAACACTGAAGCTTTCTTT. Translating gives CSVEGTGNTEAFF.

The rearrangement links TRBV9 to TRBJ2-3; 8 bases map to TRBD2. V trimming: 0 bases; J trimming: 6 bases; junction bases outside the gene matches: 6. This CDR3 spans 15 amino acids. Germline CDR1 reads SGDLS; CDR2 reads YYNGEE. Written as DNA, the CDR3 is TGTGCCAGCAGCGTAGGGAGCGGGAGACCCGATACGCAGTATTTT. Protein sequence: CASSVGSGRPDTQYF.

This clone was detected once. This chain joins TRBV5-4 and TRBJ1-3; a possible D gene is TRBD1 (6 bases). Trimming pared 4 bases from V and 5 bases from J, leaving 16 bases between. The CDR3 extends over 15 amino acids. The germline gives CDR1 SGHNT, CDR2 YYREEE (reference sequence). Here the CDR3 DNA reads TGTGCCAGCAGCCTTGGAACAGGGTTAAGAAACACCATATATTTT. Its translation is CASSLGTGLRNTIYF.

J is TRBJ1-2 and V is TRBV6-6, with 7 bases identical to TRBD1. The germline V gene has CDR1 MNHNY and CDR2 SVGAGI (reference sequence). The CDR3 runs to 12 residues. Trimming took 6 bases from V and 4 from J; bases not matched to a gene: 2. DNA for the CDR3: TGTGCCAGCAGGCAGGGGGTCTATGGCTACACCTTC. Amino acids: CASRQGVYGYTF.

This chain links TRBV7-2 with TRBJ1-5, with D perhaps matching TRBD1 (5 bases). The germline gives CDR1 SGHTA, CDR2 FQGNSA. Trimming removed 1 base from V and 9 bases from J, with 10 bases in between. The CDR3 has 13 residues. The CDR3 sequence is CASSLGEGRPQHF. DNA for the CDR3: TGTGCCAGCAGCTTAGGGGAGGGGAGGCCCCAGCATTTT. Full variable domain (missing parts from reference TRBV7-2 and TRBJ1-5): GAGVSQSPSNKVTEKGKDVELRCDPISGHTALYWYRQSLGQGLEFLIYFQGNSAPDKSGLPSDRFSAERTGGSVSTLTIQRTQQEDSAVYLCASSLGEGRPQHFGDGTRLSIL.

The V and J genes are TRBV19 and TRBJ1-1; 8 nucleotides match TRBD1. The CDR3 has 16 amino acids. J lost 4 bases, V lost 1 base, and 8 bases had no gene match. Per the germline V gene, CDR1 is LNHDA and CDR2 is SQIVND (reference sequence). CDR3 in amino acids: CASSIAWTGYPTEAFF. CDR3 DNA: TGTGCCAGTAGTATAGCGTGGACAGGGTATCCCACTGAAGCTTTCTTT. The full variable domain, in which reference TRBV19 and TRBJ1-1 provide the parts outside the CDR3, is DGGITQSPKYLFRKEGQNVTLSCEQNLNHDAMYWYRQDPGQGLRLIYYSQIVNDFQKGDIAEGYSVSREKKESFPLTVTSAQKNPTAFYLCASSIAWTGYPTEAFFGQGTRLTVV.

The CDR3 reads CASSLSRGRTEAFF. CDR3 bases: TGTGCCAGCAGCTTATCCAGGGGTAGGACTGAAGCTTTCTTT. This sequence joins TRBV11-2 and TRBJ1-1, with D possibly being TRBD1 (6 bases). The CDR3 extends over 14 amino acids. Deletions cut 2 bases from V and 5 bases from J, with 12 bases between. CDR1 and CDR2 (germline): SGHAT, FQNNGV.

V and J are TRBV9 and TRBJ2-1; TRBD2 agrees at 11 bases. This CDR3 contains 14 residues. Germline assignment: CDR1 SGDLS and CDR2 YYNGEE. V lost 0 bases, J lost 9 bases, and 2 bases stayed unmatched. CDR3 in DNA: TGTGCCAGCAGCGTAGGACTAGCGGGAAGTGAGCAGTTCTTC. This codes for CASSVGLAGSEQFF.

The chain links TRBV7-9 to TRBJ1-3, with a weak D call TRBD1 (5 bases). The CDR3 sequence is 16 residues long. V was shortened by 5 bases and J by 0 bases, with 14 bases between the two germline ends. The V gene's germline CDR1 is SEHNR and CDR2 FQNEAQ (reference sequence). CDR3: CASSLLTGISGNTIYF. The CDR3, as DNA: TGTGCCAGCAGCCTTCTAACAGGAATCTCTGGAAACACCATATATTTT.

The CDR3 bases are TGTGCCAGCAGCTCCTATAATGAGGCGCAGTTCTTC. Amino acids: CASSSYNEAQFF. The chain recombines TRBV11-3 with TRBJ2-1, with D uncertain. CDR3 length: 12 amino acids. Deletions cut 4 bases from V and 12 bases from J, with 13 bases between. CDR1 is SGHNT, CDR2 YENEEA, per germline.

This clone showed up just a few times. The chain combines TRBV19 with TRBJ1-5, with D perhaps TRBD1 (6 bases). The CDR3 spans 16 residues. Germline V gene data show CDR1 as LNHDA and CDR2 as SQIVND (reference sequence). V was shortened by 5 bases and J by 2 bases, with 16 bases between the two germline ends. The CDR3 nucleotides read TGTGCCAGTAGTCCAACACAGGGCCGAGGCAATCAGCCCCAGCATTTT. Residues: CASSPTQGRGNQPQHF.